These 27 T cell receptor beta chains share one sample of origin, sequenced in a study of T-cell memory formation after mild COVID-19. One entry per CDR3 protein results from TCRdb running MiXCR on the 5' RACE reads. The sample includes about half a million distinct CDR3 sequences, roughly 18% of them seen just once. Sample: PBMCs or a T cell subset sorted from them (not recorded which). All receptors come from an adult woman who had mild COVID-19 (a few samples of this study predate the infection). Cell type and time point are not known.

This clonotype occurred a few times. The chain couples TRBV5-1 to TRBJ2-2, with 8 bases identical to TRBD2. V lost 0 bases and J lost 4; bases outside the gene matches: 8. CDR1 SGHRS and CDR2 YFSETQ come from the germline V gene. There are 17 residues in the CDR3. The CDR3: CASSLEASGGSTGELFF. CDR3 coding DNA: TGCGCCAGCAGCTTGGAAGCAAGCGGGGGTTCCACCGGGGAGCTGTTTTTT.

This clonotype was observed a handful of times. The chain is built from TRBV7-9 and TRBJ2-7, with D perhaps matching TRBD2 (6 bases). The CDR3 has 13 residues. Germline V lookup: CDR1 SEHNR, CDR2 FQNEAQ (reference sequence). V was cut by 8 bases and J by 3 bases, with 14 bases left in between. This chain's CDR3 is CASGGNLIYEQYF. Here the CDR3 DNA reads TGTGCCAGCGGGGGGAACCTAATCTACGAGCAGTACTTC.

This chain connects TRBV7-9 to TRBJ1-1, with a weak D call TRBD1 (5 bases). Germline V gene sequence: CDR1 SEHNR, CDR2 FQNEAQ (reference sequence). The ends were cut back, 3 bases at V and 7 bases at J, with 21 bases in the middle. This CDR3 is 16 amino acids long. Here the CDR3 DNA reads TGTGCCAGCAGCTTGAATGGGGGTGTAGGGCAAAGTGAAGCTTTCTTT. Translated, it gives CASSLNGGVGQSEAFF.

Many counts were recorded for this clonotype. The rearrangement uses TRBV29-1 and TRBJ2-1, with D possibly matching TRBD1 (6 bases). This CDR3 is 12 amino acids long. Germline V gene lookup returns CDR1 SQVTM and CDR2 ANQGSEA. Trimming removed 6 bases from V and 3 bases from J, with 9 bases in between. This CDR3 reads CSVVQGYNEQFF. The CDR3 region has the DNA TGCAGCGTGGTACAGGGCTACAATGAGCAGTTCTTC.

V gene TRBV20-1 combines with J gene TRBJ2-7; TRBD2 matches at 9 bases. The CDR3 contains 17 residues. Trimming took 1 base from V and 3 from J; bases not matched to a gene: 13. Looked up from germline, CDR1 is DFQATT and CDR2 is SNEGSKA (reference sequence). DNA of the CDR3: TGCAGTGCTAGAGGGGACTATGTGACAGCGGGGGGCTACGAGCAGTACTTC. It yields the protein CSARGDYVTAGGYEQYF.

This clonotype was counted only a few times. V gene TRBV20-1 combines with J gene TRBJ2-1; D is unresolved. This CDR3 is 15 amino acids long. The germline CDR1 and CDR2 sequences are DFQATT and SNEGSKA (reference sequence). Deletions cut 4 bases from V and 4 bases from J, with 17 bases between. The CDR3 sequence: CSATPLLLAYNEQFF. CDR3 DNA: TGCAGTGCTACCCCGTTACTATTAGCTTACAATGAGCAGTTCTTC.

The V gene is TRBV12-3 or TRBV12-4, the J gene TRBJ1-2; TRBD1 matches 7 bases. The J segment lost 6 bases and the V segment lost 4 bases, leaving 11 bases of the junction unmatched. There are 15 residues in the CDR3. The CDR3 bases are TGTGCCAGCAGTTCAGGGCAGGGGGTAGTCGATGGCTACACCTTC. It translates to CASSSGQGVVDGYTF.

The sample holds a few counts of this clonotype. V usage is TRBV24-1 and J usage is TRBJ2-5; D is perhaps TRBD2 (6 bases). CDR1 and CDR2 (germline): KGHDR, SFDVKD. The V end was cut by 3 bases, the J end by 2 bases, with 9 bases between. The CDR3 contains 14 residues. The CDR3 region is CATSDAGRQETQYF. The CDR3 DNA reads TGTGCCACCAGTGATGCCGGGAGACAAGAGACCCAGTACTTC.

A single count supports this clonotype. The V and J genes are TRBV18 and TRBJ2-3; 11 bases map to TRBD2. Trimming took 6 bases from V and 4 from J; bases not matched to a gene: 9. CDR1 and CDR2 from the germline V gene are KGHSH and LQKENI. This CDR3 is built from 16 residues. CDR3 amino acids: CASSRTSGPPSDTQYF. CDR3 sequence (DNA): TGTGCCAGCTCGCGGACTAGCGGGCCCCCGTCAGATACGCAGTATTTT.

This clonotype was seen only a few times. The CDR3 region is CASSFGTGLGTEAFF. The DNA of the CDR3 is TGTGCCAGCAGTTTCGGGACAGGGCTGGGCACTGAAGCTTTCTTT. This chain links TRBV12-3 or TRBV12-4 with TRBJ1-1, with TRBD1 identical over 9 bases. The CDR3 length is 15 residues. Trimming took 3 bases from V and 4 from J; bases not matched to a gene: 6.

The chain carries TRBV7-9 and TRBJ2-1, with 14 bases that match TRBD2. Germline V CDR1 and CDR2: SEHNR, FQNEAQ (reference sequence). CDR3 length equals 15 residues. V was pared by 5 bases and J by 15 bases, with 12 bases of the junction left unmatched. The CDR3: CASSPPGTSGSHSFF. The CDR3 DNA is TGTGCCAGCAGCCCGCCCGGGACTAGCGGGAGTCATTCGTTCTTC.

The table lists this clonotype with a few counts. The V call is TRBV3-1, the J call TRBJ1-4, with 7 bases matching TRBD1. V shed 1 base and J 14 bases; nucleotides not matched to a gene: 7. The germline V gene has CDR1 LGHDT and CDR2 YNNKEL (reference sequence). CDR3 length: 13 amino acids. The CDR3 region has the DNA TGTGCCAGCAGCCAAGTCTCAGGGACAGACCTGTTTTTT. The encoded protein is CASSQVSGTDLFF. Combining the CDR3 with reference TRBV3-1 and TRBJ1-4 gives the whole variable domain DTAVSQTPKYLVTQMGNDKSIKCEQNLGHDTMYWYKQDSKKFLKIMFSYNNKELIINETVPNRFSPKSPDKAHLNLHINSLELGDSAVYFCASSQVSGTDLFFGSGTQLSVL.

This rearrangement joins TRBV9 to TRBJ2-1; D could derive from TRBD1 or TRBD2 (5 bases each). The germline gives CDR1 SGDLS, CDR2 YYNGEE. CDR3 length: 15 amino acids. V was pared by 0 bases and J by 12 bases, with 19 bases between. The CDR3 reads CASSVGSGPTGGQFF. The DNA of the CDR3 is TGTGCCAGCAGCGTAGGCTCAGGGCCGACCGGAGGGCAGTTCTTC.

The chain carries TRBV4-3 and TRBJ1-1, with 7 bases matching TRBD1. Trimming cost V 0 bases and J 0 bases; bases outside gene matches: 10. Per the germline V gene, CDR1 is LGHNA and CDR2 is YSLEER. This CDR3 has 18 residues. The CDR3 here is CASSQDIDREKMNTEAFF. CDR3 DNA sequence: TGCGCCAGCAGCCAAGACATCGACAGGGAAAAAATGAACACTGAAGCTTTCTTT.

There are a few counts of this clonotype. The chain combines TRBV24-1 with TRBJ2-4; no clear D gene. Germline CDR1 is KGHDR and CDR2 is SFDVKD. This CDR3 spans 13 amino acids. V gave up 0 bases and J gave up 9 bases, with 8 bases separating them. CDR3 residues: CATSDLDGRIQYF. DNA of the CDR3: TGTGCCACCAGTGATTTGGATGGGCGCATTCAGTACTTC.

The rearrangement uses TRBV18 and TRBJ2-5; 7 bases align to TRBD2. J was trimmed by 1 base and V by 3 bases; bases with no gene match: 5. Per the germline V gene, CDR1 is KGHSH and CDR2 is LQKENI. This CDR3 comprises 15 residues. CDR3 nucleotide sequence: TGTGCCAGCTCACCTGGCGGGGGATCCCAAGAGACCCAGTACTTC. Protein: CASSPGGGSQETQYF.

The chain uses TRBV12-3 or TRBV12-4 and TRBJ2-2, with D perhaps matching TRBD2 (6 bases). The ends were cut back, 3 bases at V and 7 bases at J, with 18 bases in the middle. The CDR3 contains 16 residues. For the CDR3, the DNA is TGTGCCAGCAGTTTCGGTAGGGGAGGAAAGGTCGGGGAGCTGTTTTTT. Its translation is CASSFGRGGKVGELFF.

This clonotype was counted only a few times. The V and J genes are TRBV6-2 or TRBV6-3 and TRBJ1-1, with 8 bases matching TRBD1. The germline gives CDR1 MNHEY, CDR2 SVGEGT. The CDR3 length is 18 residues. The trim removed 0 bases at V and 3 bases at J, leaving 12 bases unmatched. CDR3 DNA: TGTGCCAGCAGTTACTCGAGCAGGGGGCTGTCGATAGACACTGAAGCTTTCTTT. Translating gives CASSYSSRGLSIDTEAFF.

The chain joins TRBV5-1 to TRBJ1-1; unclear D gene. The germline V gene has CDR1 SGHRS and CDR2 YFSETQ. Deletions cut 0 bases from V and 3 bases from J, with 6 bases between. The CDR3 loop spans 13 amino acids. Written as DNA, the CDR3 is TGCGCCAGCAGCTTGGGGTTGGACACTGAAGCTTTCTTT. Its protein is CASSLGLDTEAFF.

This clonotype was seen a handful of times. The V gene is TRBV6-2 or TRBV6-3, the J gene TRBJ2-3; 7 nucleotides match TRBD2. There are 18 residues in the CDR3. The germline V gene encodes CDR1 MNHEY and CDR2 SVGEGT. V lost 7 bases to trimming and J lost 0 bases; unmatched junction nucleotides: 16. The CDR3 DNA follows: TGTGCCAGCACCACGAGGCGGGAGATGCGCTATAGCACAGATACGCAGTATTTT. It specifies CASTTRREMRYSTDTQYF.

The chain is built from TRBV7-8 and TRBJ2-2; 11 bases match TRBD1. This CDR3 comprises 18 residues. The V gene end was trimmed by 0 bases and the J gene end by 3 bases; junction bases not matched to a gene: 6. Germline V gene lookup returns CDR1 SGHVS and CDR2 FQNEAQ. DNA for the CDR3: TGTGCCAGCAGCTTAGCGATGGGGACAGGGGGGGACACCGGGGAGCTGTTTTTT. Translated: CASSLAMGTGGDTGELFF.

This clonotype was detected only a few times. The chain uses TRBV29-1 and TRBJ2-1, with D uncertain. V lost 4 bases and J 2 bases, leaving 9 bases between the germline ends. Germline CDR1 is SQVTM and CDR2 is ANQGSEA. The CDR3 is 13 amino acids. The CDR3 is CSVGGTPYNEQFF. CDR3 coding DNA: TGCAGCGTTGGGGGAACCCCCTACAATGAGCAGTTCTTC.

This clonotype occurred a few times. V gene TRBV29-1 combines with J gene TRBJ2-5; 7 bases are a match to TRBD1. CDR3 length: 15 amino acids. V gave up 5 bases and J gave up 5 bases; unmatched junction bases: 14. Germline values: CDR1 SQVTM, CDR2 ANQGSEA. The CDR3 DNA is TGCAGCGTTCGGCTTCCGGGCAGGGGGACGGAGACCCAGTACTTC. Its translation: CSVRLPGRGTETQYF.

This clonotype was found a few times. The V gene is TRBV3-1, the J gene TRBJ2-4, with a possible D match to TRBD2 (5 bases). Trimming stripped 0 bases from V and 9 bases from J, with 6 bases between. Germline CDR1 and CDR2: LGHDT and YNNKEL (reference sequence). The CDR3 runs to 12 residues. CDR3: CASSQEGSIQYF. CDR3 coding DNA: TGTGCCAGCAGCCAAGAAGGGAGCATTCAGTACTTC.

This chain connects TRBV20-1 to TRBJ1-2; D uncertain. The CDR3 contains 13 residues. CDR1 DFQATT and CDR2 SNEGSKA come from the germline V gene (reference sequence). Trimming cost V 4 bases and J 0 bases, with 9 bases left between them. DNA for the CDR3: TGCAGTGCTATGACTGGAGCTAACTATGGCTACACCTTC. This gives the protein CSAMTGANYGYTF.

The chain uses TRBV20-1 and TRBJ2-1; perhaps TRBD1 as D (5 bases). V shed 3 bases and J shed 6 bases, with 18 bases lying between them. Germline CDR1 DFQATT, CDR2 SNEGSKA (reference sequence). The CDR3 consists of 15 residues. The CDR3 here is CSASPPLGQGNEQFF. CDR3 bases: TGCAGTGCTAGTCCCCCCCTGGGCCAGGGCAATGAGCAGTTCTTC.

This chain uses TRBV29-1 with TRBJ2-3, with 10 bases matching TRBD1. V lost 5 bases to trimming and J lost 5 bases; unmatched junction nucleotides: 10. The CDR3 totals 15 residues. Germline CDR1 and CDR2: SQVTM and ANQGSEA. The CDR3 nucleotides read TGCAGCGTTCCGCCGGACAGGGGGTTATTAGATACGCAGTATTTT. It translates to CSVPPDRGLLDTQYF.